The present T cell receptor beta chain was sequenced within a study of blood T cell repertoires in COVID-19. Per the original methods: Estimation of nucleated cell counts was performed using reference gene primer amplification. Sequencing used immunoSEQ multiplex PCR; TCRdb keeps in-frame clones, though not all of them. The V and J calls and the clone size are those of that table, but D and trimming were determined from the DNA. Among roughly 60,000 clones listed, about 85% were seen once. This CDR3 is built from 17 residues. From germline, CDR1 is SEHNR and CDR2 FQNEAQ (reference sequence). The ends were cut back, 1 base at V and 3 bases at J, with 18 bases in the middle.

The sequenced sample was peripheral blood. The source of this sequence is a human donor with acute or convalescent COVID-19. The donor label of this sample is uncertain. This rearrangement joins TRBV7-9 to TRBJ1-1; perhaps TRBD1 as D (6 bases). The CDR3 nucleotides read TGTGCCAGCAGCTTAGACCCAAGGGGGTTAACGGACACTGAAGCTTTCTTT. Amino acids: CASSLDPRGLTDTEAFF. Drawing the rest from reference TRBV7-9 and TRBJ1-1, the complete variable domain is DTGVSQNPRHKITKRGQNVTFRCDPISEHNRLYWYRQTLGQGPEFLTYFQNEAQLEKSRLLSDRFSAERPKGSFSTLEIQRTEQGDSAMYLCASSLDPRGLTDTEAFFGQGTRLTVV.